This TCR beta chain was profiled in a study of T-cell reconstitution after alpha-beta-depleted transplantation in children. This clonotype was recorded a few times. Its antigen is currently unknown. TCRbeta library preparation incorporated unique molecular identifiers. TCRdb independently ran MiXCR on the PCR reads; one entry per CDR3 protein. This sample carries 250,000 to 400,000 distinct CDR3 sequences, approximately 23% of them seen once, and the ten largest clones take over 9.5%. Germline CDR1 is SGDLS and CDR2 is YYNGEE. Between the trimmed V and J ends, which lost 4 bases and 5 bases, there was a span of 11 bases. This CDR3 comprises 13 residues. Regarding the study as a whole: T-cell counts and diversity at one year following transplant were attributed mainly to newly produced T cells.

This rearrangement joins TRBV9 to TRBJ2-3, with no clear D. Sample: PBMCs, mostly from graft donor cells, taken 180 days after TCRalphabeta/CD19-depleted stem cell transplant. The clonotype was recovered from a male patient aged 10-17 years who had a stem cell transplant for acute lymphoblastic leukemia, so the T cells may come from the graft donor. In DNA, the CDR3 is TGTGCCAGCAGCCCGCCCATCCGAGATACGCAGTATTTT. It codes for CASSPPIRDTQYF.